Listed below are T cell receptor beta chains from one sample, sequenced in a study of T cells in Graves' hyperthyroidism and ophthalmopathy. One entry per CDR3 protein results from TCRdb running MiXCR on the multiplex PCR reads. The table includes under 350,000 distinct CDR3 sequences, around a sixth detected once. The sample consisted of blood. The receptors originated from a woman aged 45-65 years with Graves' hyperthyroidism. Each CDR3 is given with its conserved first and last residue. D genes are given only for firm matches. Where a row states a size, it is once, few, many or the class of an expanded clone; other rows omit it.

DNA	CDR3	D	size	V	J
TGTGCCAGCAGCTTTGGGGGACAAAGCTCCTACGAGCAGTACTTC	CASSFGGQSSYEQYF	-	-	TRBV13	TRBJ2-7
TGTGCCAGCAGCGTAACGGGGGACAATGAGCAGTTCTTC	CASSVTGDNEQFF	-	-	TRBV7-3	TRBJ2-1
TGTGCCAGCAGCTTGGTCGACACCGGGGAGCTGTTTTTT	CASSLVDTGELFF	-	many	TRBV5-8	TRBJ2-2
TGCGCCAGCAGGAAGGACGACCTGGGCGCTGAAGCTTTCTTT	CASRKDDLGAEAFF	-	few	TRBV5-1	TRBJ1-1
TGTGCCAGCAGCCACCCTATCCCCGGGACTAGCGGGGGTCATGGTTTGAACACCGGGGAGCTGTTTTTT	CASSHPIPGTSGGHGLNTGELFF	TRBD2	-	TRBV2	TRBJ2-2
TGTGCCAGCAGCTTAGTGCGTGATCGTGAGCAGTTCTTC	CASSLVRDREQFF	-	-	TRBV7-9	TRBJ2-1
TGTGCCATCAGTGATCTAGCGGGAACTAGCACAGATACGCAGTATTTT	CAISDLAGTSTDTQYF	TRBD2	many	TRBV10-3	TRBJ2-3
TGTGCCAGCGGCGAGGGGGGGGTCTCCTACAATGAGCAGTTCTTC	CASGEGGVSYNEQFF	-	few	TRBV9	TRBJ2-1
TGTGCCAGCAGCTTAGAATCTAGCGGGGGGCAAGAGACCCAGTACTTC	CASSLESSGGQETQYF	TRBD2	few	TRBV13	TRBJ2-5
TGTGCCAGCAGTTTCCTTGGGACAGATTCCTACAATGAGCAGTTCTTC	CASSFLGTDSYNEQFF	TRBD1	many	TRBV28	TRBJ2-1
TGTGCCAGCAGCCAAGATTCCCCAGGAGCCTTCTCAAAAGAGACCCAGTACTTC	CASSQDSPGAFSKETQYF	-	many	TRBV3-1	TRBJ2-5
TGCGACGTTCGTGAGCGGGACCTACGGTCAGATACGCAGTATTTT	CDVRERDLRSDTQYF	TRBD2	few	TRBV5-1	TRBJ2-3
TGTGCCAGCAGGATAGCGGGAGGAAGCGAGACCCAGTACTTC	CASRIAGGSETQYF	TRBD2	few	TRBV27	TRBJ2-5
TGTGCCAGCAGCCCATTTGGGGGGGGCGAAGCTAACTATGGCTACACCTTC	CASSPFGGGEANYGYTF	-	few	TRBV9	TRBJ1-2
TGCGCCAGCAGCGGCGGCGGGCAAGAGACCCAGTACTTC	CASSGGGQETQYF	-	-	TRBV5-1	TRBJ2-5
TGTGCCAGCAGTGTGGGGGGGTCGGATGGCTACACCTTC	CASSVGGSDGYTF	-	few	TRBV2	TRBJ1-2
TGTGCCAGCAGCTCGTGGGGGCTCAACCGAGCCGCAGATACGCAGTATTTT	CASSSWGLNRAADTQYF	-	-	TRBV7-9	TRBJ2-3
TGTGCCAGCGTACAGGGAGGCACTGAAGCTTTCTTT	CASVQGGTEAFF	-	many	TRBV12-3/TRBV12-4	TRBJ1-1
TGTGCCAGCAGTACCACTATTGGAGGACAGGGGGTTTCCTACAATGAGCAGTTCTTC	CASSTTIGGQGVSYNEQFF	TRBD1	-	TRBV28	TRBJ2-1
TGTGCCAGCAGTCAGATCGGGACAGGGTTTCGTCAGCCCCAGCATTTT	CASSQIGTGFRQPQHF	TRBD1	-	TRBV6-1	TRBJ1-5
TGTGCCAGCAGCTCCGGACTAGCGGGGACCACAGATACGCAGTATTTT	CASSSGLAGTTDTQYF	TRBD2	-	TRBV5-4	TRBJ2-3
TGCGCCAGCAGTGATCCTAGCGGGGGGTCCCATACGCAGTATTTT	CASSDPSGGSHTQYF	TRBD2	few	TRBV10-1	TRBJ2-3
TGTGCCAGCAGGGTCGTGTGGGAGGGATGGACTGAAGCTTTCTTT	CASRVVWEGWTEAFF	-	many	TRBV28	TRBJ1-1
TGTGCCAGCAGCTTCCCGGGAAGCGGGGCTTTCTTT	CASSFPGSGAFF	-	-	TRBV13	TRBJ1-1
TGCGCCACCCGAACCGGGGCGGTCACCGGGGAGCTGTTTTTT	CATRTGAVTGELFF	-	few	TRBV5-1	TRBJ2-2
TGTGCCAGCAGCATCGGGACAGTCGACATTCAGTACTTC	CASSIGTVDIQYF	TRBD1	-	TRBV5-4	TRBJ2-4
TGTGCCAGCAGCCTACCCATGGGGTATGAAGCTTTCTTT	CASSLPMGYEAFF	-	-	TRBV7-9	TRBJ1-1
TGTGCCATCACCCGGACAGGGGGCGTCGGGGAGCTGTTTTTT	CAITRTGGVGELFF	TRBD1	-	TRBV10-3	TRBJ2-2
TGTGCCAGCAGTTACGGGGTGGAACTGAACACTGAAGCTTTCTTT	CASSYGVELNTEAFF	-	-	TRBV6-6	TRBJ1-1
TGTGCCAGCACCCAGGGTTCTGGAAACACCATATATTTT	CASTQGSGNTIYF	-	-	TRBV6-1	TRBJ1-3
TGTGCCAGCAGCTCAGGACTAGCGGGAGGCCGGGAGACCCAGTACTTC	CASSSGLAGGRETQYF	TRBD2	many	TRBV11-3	TRBJ2-5
TGTGCCAGCAGCTCAGCAGGGGGTGAACGCTACAATGAGCAGTTCTTC	CASSSAGGERYNEQFF	TRBD1	many	TRBV5-6	TRBJ2-1
TGCAGTGCTGGTGGGGGAGGATTGAACACTGAAGCTTTCTTT	CSAGGGGLNTEAFF	-	few	TRBV20-1	TRBJ1-1
TGTGCCAGCAGTGCCGGGACTAGCGGTTACACAGATACGCAGTATTTT	CASSAGTSGYTDTQYF	TRBD2	-	TRBV6-1	TRBJ2-3
TGTGCCAGCAGCCATTCCAGGACTACGTACAAGCAGTACTTC	CASSHSRTTYKQYF	-	many	TRBV11-2	TRBJ2-7
TGTGCCAGCAGTACACCCACCAAGCAGTACTTC	CASSTPTKQYF	-	many	TRBV28	TRBJ2-7
TGCAGTGCTCCTACGGACATCTTTCAAAACAATGAGCAGTTCTTC	CSAPTDIFQNNEQFF	-	many	TRBV20-1	TRBJ2-1
TGTGCCATCAGTGAGGGGCAAAAGATGTACTATGGCTACACCTTC	CAISEGQKMYYGYTF	-	-	TRBV10-3	TRBJ1-2
TGTGCCAGCAGCGTCCTCCCTCTGAACACTGAAGCTTTCTTT	CASSVLPLNTEAFF	-	few	TRBV9	TRBJ1-1
TGCGCCAGCAGCTTCCAGGGTAAGGGCGAGCAGTACTTC	CASSFQGKGEQYF	-	many	TRBV5-1	TRBJ2-7
TGTGCCAGCAGCTTAACGAGGGAGCCACATCAGCCCCAGCATTTT	CASSLTREPHQPQHF	-	-	TRBV7-9	TRBJ1-5
TGTGCCAGCAGTATGATCAGGGGACAGCCCCAGCATTTT	CASSMIRGQPQHF	-	many	TRBV2	TRBJ1-5
TGTGCCAGCAGTTTAACAGGACCTAACTATGGCTACACCTTC	CASSLTGPNYGYTF	-	few	TRBV28	TRBJ1-2
TGTGCCAGCAGTTTAAGGGGGTCCGCCGGGGAGCTGTTTTTT	CASSLRGSAGELFF	-	few	TRBV12-3/TRBV12-4	TRBJ2-2
TGTGCCAGTAGTGAAGGGCGGACAGCAAATCAGCCCCAGCATTTT	CASSEGRTANQPQHF	-	-	TRBV19	TRBJ1-5